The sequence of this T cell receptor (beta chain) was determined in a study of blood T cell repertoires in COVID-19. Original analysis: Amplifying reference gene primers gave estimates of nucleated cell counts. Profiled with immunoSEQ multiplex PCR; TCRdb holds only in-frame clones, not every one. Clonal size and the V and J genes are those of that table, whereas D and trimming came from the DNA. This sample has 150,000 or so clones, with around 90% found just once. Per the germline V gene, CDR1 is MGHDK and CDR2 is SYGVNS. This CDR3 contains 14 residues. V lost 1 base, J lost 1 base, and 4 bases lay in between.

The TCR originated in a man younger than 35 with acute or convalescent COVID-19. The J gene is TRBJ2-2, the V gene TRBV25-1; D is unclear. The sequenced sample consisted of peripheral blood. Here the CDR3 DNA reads TGTGCCAGCAGTGAATCAGGGAACACCGGGGAGCTGTTTTTT. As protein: CASSESGNTGELFF. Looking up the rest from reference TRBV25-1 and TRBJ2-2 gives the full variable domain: EADIYQTPRYLVIGTGKKITLECSQTMGHDKMYWYQQDPGMELHLIHYSYGVNSTEKGDLSSESTVSRIRTEHFPLTLESARPSHTSQYLCASSESGNTGELFFGEGSRLTVL.